The sequence of this T cell receptor beta chain was determined in a study of a mutant IDH1 vaccine in newly diagnosed glioma (dated by TCRdb to about 2021). For the wider study: Vaccination was initiated 4-6 weeks after radiotherapy alone, or concurrently with temozolomide cycles in the chemotherapy-containing groups. Of the approximately 32 treated patients, 62.5% were male and 37.5% were female, and the mean age was approximately 37 years. Before enrollment, patients had received standard therapy of radiotherapy alone, temozolomide alone, or radiochemotherapy with temozolomide; most received the combination. The week-35 safety follow-up took place at visit V12, and the week-47 end of study took place at visit V13. Peripheral blood was collected at six visits: V03 (baseline), V05, V07, V10, V12 and V13. Longitudinal TCRB deep sequencing was performed for about two dozen treated patients wherever samples were available for exploratory analyses. Study-wide findings and limitations: PBMC samples for TCRB deep sequencing were selected based on availability. Pseudoprogression appeared unrelated to alterations in the top peripheral T cell clonotypes detected by TCRB sequencing. Immune responses induced by the vaccine were seen in 93.3% of patients across multiple MHC alleles. It was noted by the authors that analyses of patient blood samples could not be reproduced owing to sample limitations.

Read against the paper, the sample's time point label means: week 35, safety follow-up. A 20-mer mutant IDH1 peptide at 300 micrograms in Montanide made up each vaccine dose, which was injected subcutaneously together with topical imiquimod. Eight vaccinations were administered to patients in weeks 1, 3, 5, 7, 11, 15, 19 and 23, corresponding to visits V03 through V10. All donors had newly diagnosed IDH1-mutant astrocytomas of WHO grade 3 or 4 that showed loss of nuclear ATRX. The samples were drawn from NOA16, a multicentre, single-arm, open-label phase I trial in Germany that tested a mutant IDH1 peptide vaccine in humans for the first time. The DNeasy Blood and Tissue Kit was used to extract genomic DNA from EDTA blood for TCRB sequencing. The germline V gene sets CDR1 to KGHSH and CDR2 to LQKENI. For this chain, trimming is 10 bases at the V end and 0 bases at the J end, and the number of junction bases without a gene match is 5. The CDR3 holds 13 amino acids from the cysteine to the phenylalanine. Only the CDR3 part of the read is kept: 39 bases, read in frame from the first base.

As concerns this clone: It has no known antigen specificity. Per-nucleotide qualities are absent, and no much larger clonotype sits a single base away.

Libraries were prepared through the immunoSEQ multiplex PCR assay. Following the manufacturer's protocol, the hsTCRB Kit was used to amplify rearranged TCR beta chain sequences. TCRB libraries were sequenced on an Illumina MiSeq. The published analysis was carried out like this. The proprietary platform of the kit vendor was used for demultiplexing, trimming and gene mapping. TCRdb holds this immuneACCESS table with in-frame rearrangements only. Some clones are missing; in checked studies, unresolved V genes explain under half, and the rest has no known cause. The V and J calls and clone size were taken over from that table, and D and trimming were inferred from the DNA. The sample has 30,000 to 40,000 clones on record, around 80% of them singletons. The ten largest clones take up 3.2% of the sample.

This sequence was found in a man aged 40-50 years with glioma. Some clones in this sample may be carry-over from other donors' samples. This sample comprised PBMCs, obtained from a glioma patient whose treatment included an IDH1 peptide vaccine. The chain is assembled from TRBV18 and TRBJ1-1, with 7 middle bases fitting TRBD1. The nucleotide sequence is TGTGCCACCATGGACAGGTTGAACACTGAAGCTTTCTTT. The encoded protein is CATMDRLNTEAFF.